The 3 T cell receptor beta chains below all came from one sample that was sequenced in a study of regulatory T cells in long-lasting Graves disease (dated by TCRdb to the early 2020s). What the time point label conveys for this sample: newly diagnosed GD, antithyroid drugs for less than 3 months. For both TCR sequencing and RNA sequencing, RNA was extracted from PBMCs using TRIzol. Libraries were constructed by multiplex PCR. Instrument on record: Illumina HiSeq 4000. To build TCR beta libraries, CDR3 regions were amplified by Arm-PCR using iRepertoire HTBI primers. In-frame beta chains were kept once TCRdb had trimmed the public reads at Q25 with fastp and called clones with MiXCR. Entries are consolidated by CDR3 protein sequence, retaining the most common genes and DNA. This sample comprises about 350,000 distinct CDR3 sequences, approximately 16% of them detected only once. Together, the top ten hold roughly 27% of the sample.

The data were also submitted as part of a second study, on T cells in Graves' hyperthyroidism and ophthalmopathy.

Sequencing was performed on peripheral blood mononuclear cells (PBMCs), taken at new diagnosis, from a patient treated with antithyroid drugs. The receptors derive from a man aged 35-49 years with Graves disease. Donor details come from another sample of the same person, matched by shared clones.

This clonotype appeared many times. The V gene is TRBV2, the J gene TRBJ2-4, with D tentatively TRBD1 (6 bases). The length of the CDR3 is 13 residues. Germline CDR1 and CDR2: SNHLY and FYNNEI. V shed 4 bases and J shed 5 bases, with 9 bases lying between them. CDR3 protein: CASSADSENIQYF. The CDR3 nucleotides read TGTGCCAGCAGTGCGGACAGTGAAAACATTCAGTACTTC.

This clonotype appeared many times. The chain links TRBV7-3 to TRBJ2-1; maybe TRBD2 (7 bases). Trimming took off 5 bases at V and 4 bases at J, with 18 bases between the two ends. The CDR3 consists of 16 residues. Germline loops: CDR1 SGHTA, CDR2 FQGTGA. The CDR3 DNA reads TGTGCCAGCAGCCGGAGGGGGGGCCAAGGTTACAATGAGCAGTTCTTC. As protein: CASSRRGGQGYNEQFF. The whole variable domain, filled in from reference TRBV7-3 and TRBJ2-1, reads GAGVSQTPSNKVTEKGKYVELRCDPISGHTALYWYRQSLGQGPEFLIYFQGTGAADDSGLPNDRFFAVRPEGSVSTLKIQRTERGDSAVYLCASSRRGGQGYNEQFFGPGTRLTVL.

This clonotype was found many times. V gene TRBV5-5 combines with J gene TRBJ2-7, with D perhaps being TRBD1 or TRBD2 (5 bases each). The CDR3 is made up of 15 amino acids. Germline lookup yields CDR1 SGHKS and CDR2 YYEKEE (reference sequence). V was clipped by 4 bases and J by 0 bases, with 14 bases between them. The CDR3 reads CASSDRDRGSYEQYF. The CDR3 DNA sequence: TGTGCCAGCAGCGACCGGGACCGCGGCTCCTACGAGCAGTACTTC.